This section outlines one TCR beta chain sequence together with its context. PCR involved 60 Vbeta and 13 Jbeta primers. Produced via immunoSEQ multiplex PCR; TCRdb's table is partial and in-frame only. Here the sample spans 90,000 to 100,000 clones, 65% to 85% being singletons. The data derive from a study of cytomegalovirus exposure and HLA in healthy donors. The CDR3 spans 15 residues. Germline V gives CDR1 LNHNV, CDR2 YYDKDF (reference sequence). J lost 1 base, V lost 3 bases, and 5 bases had no gene match. The chain has TRBV15 and TRBJ2-7; 8 bases align to TRBD1. The sample was PBMCs. This clonotype was obtained from a man between 18 and 29 years old in good health and CMV-seronegative. The CDR3 spells CATSSPGTGSYEQYF. The DNA for the CDR3 is TGTGCCACCAGCAGCCCCGGGACAGGATCCTACGAGCAGTACTTC.